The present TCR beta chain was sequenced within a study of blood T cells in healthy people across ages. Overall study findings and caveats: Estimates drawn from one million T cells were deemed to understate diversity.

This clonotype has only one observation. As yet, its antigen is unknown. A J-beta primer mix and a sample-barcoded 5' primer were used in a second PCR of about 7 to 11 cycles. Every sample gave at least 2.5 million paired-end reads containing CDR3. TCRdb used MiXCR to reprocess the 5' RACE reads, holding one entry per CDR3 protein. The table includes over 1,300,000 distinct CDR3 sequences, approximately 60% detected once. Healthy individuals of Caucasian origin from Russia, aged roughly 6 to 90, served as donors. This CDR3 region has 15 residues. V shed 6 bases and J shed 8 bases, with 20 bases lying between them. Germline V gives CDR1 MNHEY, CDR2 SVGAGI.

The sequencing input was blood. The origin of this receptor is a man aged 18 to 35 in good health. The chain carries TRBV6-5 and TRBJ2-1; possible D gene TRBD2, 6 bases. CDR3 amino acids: CASRSGVHSRDEQFF. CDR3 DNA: TGTGCCAGCAGATCGGGGGTGCACTCTAGGGATGAGCAGTTCTTC.